The TCR beta chain described here comes from a study of CD8+CD57+ T cells in acquired aplastic anemia. Background on the study: Sorted CD4+ and CD8+ cells yielded 3 to 3.5 ug of DNA on average. Mean read depth for CD4+ cells from healthy donors was around 11 million.

Per germline, CDR1 SGHTA and CDR2 FQGTGA. There are 15 residues in the CDR3. On this clonotype itself: The target antigen is unknown. This may be a read error: a much more frequent sequence differs by one nucleotide.

Whole-study results and caveats: Overlapping CD8+ CDR3 repertoires of patients and controls contained roughly 29 shared sequences. Levels of CD8+ Simpson's diversity were not significantly distinct in patients versus controls.

Profiling that covered TCR beta VDJ and CDR3 relied on genomic DNA as its template. MiXCR, run by TCRdb on the reads, gives a single entry per CDR3 protein. In the table there are about 180,000 distinct CDR3 sequences, 45% to 50% of which are singletons. The material sequenced was sorted CD4+, CD8+, or CD8+CD57+ T cells (not recorded which) from PBMCs. V gene TRBV7-3 combines with J gene TRBJ2-7; 12 positions match TRBD2. This clonotype was obtained from a human donor in good health. The DNA for the CDR3 is TGTTGTGGGGAGCTAGCGGGAGGGAGCTCCTGCGAGCAGTACTTC. Protein sequence: CCGELAGGSSCEQYF. Supplemented by reference TRBV7-3 and TRBJ2-7, the full variable domain reads GAGVSQTPSNKVTEKGKYVELRCDPISGHTALYWYRQSLGQGPEFLIYFQGTGAADDSGLPNDRFFAVRPEGSVSTLKIQRTERGDSAVYLCCGELAGGSSCEQYFGPGTRLTVT.